This T cell receptor (beta chain) was obtained from a study of shared clonotypes between healthy human individuals. Regarding the study as a whole: Blood was the only sampled material, and tissue repertoires likely differ.

Of note for this clone: Its matching antigen is unknown.

From germline, CDR1 is LNHDA and CDR2 SQIVND (reference sequence). V was pared by 5 bases and J by 0 bases, with 2 bases of the junction left unmatched. This CDR3 region has 15 residues. The protocol was immunoSEQ multiplex PCR, while the TCRdb copy is restricted to in-frame clones and leaves out a portion. Of roughly 2.5 million clones detected, roughly 92% appear once; the ten largest clones hold 0.14%. It was into CD45RA+ naive and CD45RA-negative memory subsets that the CD4+ cells were split. The chain has TRBV19 and TRBJ1-3; the match to TRBD1 covers 9 bases. Sequenced material: naive CD4+ T cells sorted from blood. Subset here: CD45RA+ positively selected. The sequence came from a man between 18 and 35 years old in good health. The CDR3 sequence is CASSEQGASGNTIYF. CDR3 nucleotide sequence: TGTGCCAGTAGTGAACAGGGGGCCTCTGGAAACACCATATATTTT.